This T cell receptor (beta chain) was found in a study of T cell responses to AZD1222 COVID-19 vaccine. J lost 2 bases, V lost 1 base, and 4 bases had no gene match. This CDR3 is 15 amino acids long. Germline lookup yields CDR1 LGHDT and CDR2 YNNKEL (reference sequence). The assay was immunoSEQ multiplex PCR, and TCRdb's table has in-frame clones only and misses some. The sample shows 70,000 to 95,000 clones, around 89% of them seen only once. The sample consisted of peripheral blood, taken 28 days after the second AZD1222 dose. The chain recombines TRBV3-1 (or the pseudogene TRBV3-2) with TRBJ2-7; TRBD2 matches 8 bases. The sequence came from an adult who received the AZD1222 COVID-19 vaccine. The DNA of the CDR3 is TGTGCCAGCAGCCAAGGGAGTAGCGGGGCCTACGAGCAGTACTTC. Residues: CASSQGSSGAYEQYF.